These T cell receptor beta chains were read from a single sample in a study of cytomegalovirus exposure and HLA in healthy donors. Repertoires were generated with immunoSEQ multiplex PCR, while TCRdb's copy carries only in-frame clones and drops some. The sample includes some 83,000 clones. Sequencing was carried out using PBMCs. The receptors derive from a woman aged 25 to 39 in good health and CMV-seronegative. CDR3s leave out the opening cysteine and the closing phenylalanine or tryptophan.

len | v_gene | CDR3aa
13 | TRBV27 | ASSLTGTLGETQY
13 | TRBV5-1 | ASSPEGATNTEAF
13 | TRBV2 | ASRDGGAIYNEQF
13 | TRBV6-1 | ASSLSISGANVLT
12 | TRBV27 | ASSWSGQAYEQY
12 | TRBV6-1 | ASSEGGGNEKLF
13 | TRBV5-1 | ASSLGSPDRGGYT
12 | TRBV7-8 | ASTLGTSGAEQY
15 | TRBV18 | ASSPVPGGAMGNEQF
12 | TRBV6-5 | ASSYYSGGPEAF
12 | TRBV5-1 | ASSQGQGAYEQY
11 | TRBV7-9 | ASSSTGTDIQY
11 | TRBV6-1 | ASSELELNGYT
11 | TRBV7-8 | ASSSDRHQPQH
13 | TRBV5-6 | ASSMGAPLSYGYT
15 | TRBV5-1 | ASSLDTGVPVYNEQF